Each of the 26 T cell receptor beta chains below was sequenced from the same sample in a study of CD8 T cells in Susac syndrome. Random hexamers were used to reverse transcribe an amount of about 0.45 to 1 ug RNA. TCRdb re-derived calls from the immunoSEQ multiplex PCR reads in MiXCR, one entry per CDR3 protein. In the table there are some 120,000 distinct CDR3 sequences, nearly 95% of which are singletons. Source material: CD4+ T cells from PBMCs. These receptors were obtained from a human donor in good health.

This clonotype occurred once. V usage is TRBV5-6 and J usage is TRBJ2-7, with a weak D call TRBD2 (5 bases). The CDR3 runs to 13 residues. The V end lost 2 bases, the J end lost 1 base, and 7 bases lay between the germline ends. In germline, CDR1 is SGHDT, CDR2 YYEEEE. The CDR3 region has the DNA TGTGCCAGCAGCTTATGGACTTCCTACGAGCAGTACTTC. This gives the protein CASSLWTSYEQYF.

The CDR3: CASSSTRSFGPLGYTF. The CDR3 DNA follows: TGTGCCAGCAGCTCTACCCGGTCCTTCGGCCCCTTAGGCTACACCTTC. The chain joins TRBV3-1 to TRBJ1-2; D is unresolved. CDR3 length: 16 amino acids. The V gene lost 5 bases and the J gene lost 8 bases, with 24 bases spanning the gap. CDR1 LGHDT and CDR2 YNNKEL come from the germline V gene (reference sequence).

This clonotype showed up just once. CDR3 bases: TGCGCCAGCAGAGAGCCGGGACACCGGGGCTACACCTTC. Encoded protein: CASREPGHRGYTF. The gene calls are TRBV5-1 and TRBJ1-2; D may be TRBD1 (6 bases). There are 13 residues in the CDR3. Trimming removed 5 bases from V and 8 bases from J, with 16 bases in between. Germline CDR1 is SGHRS and CDR2 is YFSETQ.

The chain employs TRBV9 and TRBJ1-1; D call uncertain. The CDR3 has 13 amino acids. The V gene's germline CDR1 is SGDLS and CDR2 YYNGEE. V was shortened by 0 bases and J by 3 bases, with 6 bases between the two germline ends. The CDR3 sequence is CASSVDGYTEAFF. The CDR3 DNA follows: TGTGCCAGCAGCGTAGACGGCTACACTGAAGCTTTCTTT.

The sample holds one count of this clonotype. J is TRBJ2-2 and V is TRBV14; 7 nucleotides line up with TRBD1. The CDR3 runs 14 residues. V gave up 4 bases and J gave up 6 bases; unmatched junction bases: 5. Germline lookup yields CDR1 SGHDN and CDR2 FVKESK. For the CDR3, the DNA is TGTGCCAGCAGCCCGCGACAGGGCCCCGGGGAGCTGTTTTTT. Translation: CASSPRQGPGELFF.

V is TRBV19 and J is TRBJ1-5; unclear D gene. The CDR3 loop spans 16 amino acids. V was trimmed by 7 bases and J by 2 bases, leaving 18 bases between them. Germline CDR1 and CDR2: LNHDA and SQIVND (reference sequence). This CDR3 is CASTTPGKGGNQPQHF. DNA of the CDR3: TGTGCCAGTACCACCCCGGGAAAGGGAGGCAATCAGCCCCAGCATTTT. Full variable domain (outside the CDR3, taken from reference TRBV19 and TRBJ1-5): DGGITQSPKYLFRKEGQNVTLSCEQNLNHDAMYWYRQDPGQGLRLIYYSQIVNDFQKGDIAEGYSVSREKKESFPLTVTSAQKNPTAFYLCASTTPGKGGNQPQHFGDGTRLSIL.

The CDR3, as DNA: TGCGCCAGCAGGAGAAGCGGGTTGGACTACGAGCAGTACTTC. This codes for CASRRSGLDYEQYF. This chain links TRBV5-1 with TRBJ2-7; possible D gene TRBD2, 6 bases. Trimming stripped 5 bases from V and 3 bases from J, with 15 bases between. CDR1 SGHRS and CDR2 YFSETQ come from the germline V gene. This CDR3 region has 14 residues.

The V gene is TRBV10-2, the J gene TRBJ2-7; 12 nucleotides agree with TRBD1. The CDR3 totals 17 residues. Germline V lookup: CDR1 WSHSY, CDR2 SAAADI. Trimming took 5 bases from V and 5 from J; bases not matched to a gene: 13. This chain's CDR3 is CASSPPRTGTGGNEQYF. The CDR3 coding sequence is TGCGCCAGCAGTCCACCCCGTACCGGGACAGGGGGCAACGAGCAGTACTTC.

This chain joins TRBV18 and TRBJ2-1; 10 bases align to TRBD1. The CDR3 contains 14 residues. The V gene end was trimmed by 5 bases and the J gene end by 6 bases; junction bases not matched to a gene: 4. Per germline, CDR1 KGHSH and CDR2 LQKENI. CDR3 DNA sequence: TGTGCCAGCTCAACGGGACAGGGGATCAATGAGCAGTTCTTC. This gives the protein CASSTGQGINEQFF.

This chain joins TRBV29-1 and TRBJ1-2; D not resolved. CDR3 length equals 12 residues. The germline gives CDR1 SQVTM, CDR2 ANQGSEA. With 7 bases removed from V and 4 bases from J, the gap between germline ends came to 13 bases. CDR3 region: CSGTDGLYGYTF. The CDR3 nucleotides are TGCAGCGGTACAGACGGGCTCTATGGCTACACCTTC.

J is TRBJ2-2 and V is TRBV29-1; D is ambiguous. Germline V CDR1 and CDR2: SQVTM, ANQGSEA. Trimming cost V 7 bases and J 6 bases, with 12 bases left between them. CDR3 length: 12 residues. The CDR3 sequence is CSAAPGPGELFF. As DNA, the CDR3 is TGCAGCGCCGCTCCGGGCCCCGGGGAGCTGTTTTTT.

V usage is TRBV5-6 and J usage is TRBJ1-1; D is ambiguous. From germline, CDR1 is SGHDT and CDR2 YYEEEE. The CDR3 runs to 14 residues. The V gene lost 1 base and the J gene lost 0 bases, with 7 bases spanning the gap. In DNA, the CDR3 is TGTGCCAGCAGCTTGATCAGCTTGAACACTGAAGCTTTCTTT. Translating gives CASSLISLNTEAFF.

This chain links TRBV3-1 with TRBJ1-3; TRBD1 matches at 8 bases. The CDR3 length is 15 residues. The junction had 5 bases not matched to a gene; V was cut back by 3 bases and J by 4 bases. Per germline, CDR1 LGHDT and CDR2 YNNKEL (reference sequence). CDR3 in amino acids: CASSQDRVGGNTIYF. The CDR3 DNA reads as TGTGCCAGCAGCCAGGACAGGGTTGGAGGAAACACCATATATTTT.

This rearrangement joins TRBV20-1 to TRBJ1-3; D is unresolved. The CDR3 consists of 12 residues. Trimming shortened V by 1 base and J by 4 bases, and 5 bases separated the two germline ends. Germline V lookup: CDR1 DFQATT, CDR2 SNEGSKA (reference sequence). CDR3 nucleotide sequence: TGCAGTGCTAGAGGCCTGGGAAACACCATATATTTT. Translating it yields CSARGLGNTIYF.

For the CDR3, the DNA is TGCGCCAGCAGCCAAGGACAGGGGGCATCGGATACGCAGTATTTT. Translated, it gives CASSQGQGASDTQYF. This sequence joins TRBV5-1 and TRBJ2-3; TRBD1 agrees at 11 bases. The V segment lost 4 bases and the J segment 6 bases; nucleotides outside the gene matches: 7. Germline lookup yields CDR1 SGHRS and CDR2 YFSETQ. The CDR3 loop spans 15 amino acids.

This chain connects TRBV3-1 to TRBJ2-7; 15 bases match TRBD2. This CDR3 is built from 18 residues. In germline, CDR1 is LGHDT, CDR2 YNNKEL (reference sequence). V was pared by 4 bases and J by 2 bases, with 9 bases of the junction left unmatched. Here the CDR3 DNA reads TGTGCCAGCAGCCCCTCCGGGACTAGCGGGAGGATAACCTACGAGCAGTACTTC. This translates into CASSPSGTSGRITYEQYF.

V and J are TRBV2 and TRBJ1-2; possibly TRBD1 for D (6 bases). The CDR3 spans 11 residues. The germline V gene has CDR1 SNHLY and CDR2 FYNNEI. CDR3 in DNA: TGTGCTCGGAAGGCAGGGGAAGGCTACACCTTC. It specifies CARKAGEGYTF.

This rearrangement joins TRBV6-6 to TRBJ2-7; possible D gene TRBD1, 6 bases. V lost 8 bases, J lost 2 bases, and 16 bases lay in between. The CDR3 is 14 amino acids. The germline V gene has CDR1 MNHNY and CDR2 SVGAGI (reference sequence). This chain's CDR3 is CASHSWGLPYEQYF. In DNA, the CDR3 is TGTGCCAGCCATTCGTGGGGGCTCCCCTACGAGCAGTACTTC.

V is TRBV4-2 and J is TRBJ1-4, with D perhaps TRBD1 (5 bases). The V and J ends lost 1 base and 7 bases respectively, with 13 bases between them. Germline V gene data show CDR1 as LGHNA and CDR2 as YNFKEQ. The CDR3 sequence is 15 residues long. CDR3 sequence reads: CASSQARGGGEKLFF. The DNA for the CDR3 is TGTGCCAGCAGCCAAGCCCGGGGTGGGGGTGAAAAACTGTTTTTT.

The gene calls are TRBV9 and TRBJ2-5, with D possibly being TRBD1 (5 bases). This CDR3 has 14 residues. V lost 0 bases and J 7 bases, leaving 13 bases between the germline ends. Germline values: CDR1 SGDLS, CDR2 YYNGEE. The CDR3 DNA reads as TGTGCCAGCAGCGTAGTAGCAGGGATCGGGACCCAGTACTTC. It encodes CASSVVAGIGTQYF. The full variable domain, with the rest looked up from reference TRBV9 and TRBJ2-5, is DSGVTQTPKHLITATGQRVTLRCSPRSGDLSVYWYQQSLDQGLQFLIQYYNGEERAKGNILERFSAQQFPDLHSELNLSSLELGDSALYFCASSVVAGIGTQYFGPGTRLLVL.

The CDR3 bases are TGCAGCGTTCGGGACAGGGGGCGTCAGCCCCAGCATTTT. Amino acids: CSVRDRGRQPQHF. The chain has TRBV29-1 and TRBJ1-5; 12 bases agree with TRBD1. CDR3 length: 13 amino acids. J lost 6 bases, V lost 5 bases, and 2 bases had no gene match. Germline V gene lookup returns CDR1 SQVTM and CDR2 ANQGSEA.

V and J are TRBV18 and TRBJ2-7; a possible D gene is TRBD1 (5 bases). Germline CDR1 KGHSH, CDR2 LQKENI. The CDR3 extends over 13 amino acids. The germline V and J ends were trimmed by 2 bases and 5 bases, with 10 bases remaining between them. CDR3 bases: TGTGCCAGCTCACCAAGCCAGGGCGACGAGCAGTACTTC. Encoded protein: CASSPSQGDEQYF.

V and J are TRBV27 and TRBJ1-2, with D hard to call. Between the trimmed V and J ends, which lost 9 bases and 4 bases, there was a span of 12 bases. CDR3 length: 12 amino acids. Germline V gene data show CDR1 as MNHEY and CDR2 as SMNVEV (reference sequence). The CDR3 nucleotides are TGTGCCAGTGGCCAGGTGCCCTATGGCTACACCTTC. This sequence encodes CASGQVPYGYTF.

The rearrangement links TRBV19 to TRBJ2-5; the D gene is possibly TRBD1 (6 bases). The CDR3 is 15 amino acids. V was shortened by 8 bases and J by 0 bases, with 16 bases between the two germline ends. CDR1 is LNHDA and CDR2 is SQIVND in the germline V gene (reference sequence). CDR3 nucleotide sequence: TGTGCCAGTGCACCGGGACAACCGTACCAAGAGACCCAGTACTTC. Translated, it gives CASAPGQPYQETQYF.

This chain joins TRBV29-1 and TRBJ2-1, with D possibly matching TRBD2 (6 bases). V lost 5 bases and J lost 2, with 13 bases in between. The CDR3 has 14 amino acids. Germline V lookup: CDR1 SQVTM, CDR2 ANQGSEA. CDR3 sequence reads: CSVLIGGTYNEQFF. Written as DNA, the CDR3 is TGCAGCGTTTTGATTGGGGGGACCTACAATGAGCAGTTCTTC.

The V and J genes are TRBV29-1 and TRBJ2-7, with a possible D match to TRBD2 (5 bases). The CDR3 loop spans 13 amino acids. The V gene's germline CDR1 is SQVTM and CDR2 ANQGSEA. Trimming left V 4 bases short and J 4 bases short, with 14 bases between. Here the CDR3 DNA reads TGCAGCGTTGCAGTCCGGGATGGTTACGAGCAGTACTTC. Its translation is CSVAVRDGYEQYF.